The next 8 T cell receptor beta chains were all read from a single sample in a study of T cells in Graves' hyperthyroidism and ophthalmopathy. Researchers took RNA transcripts and amplified the TCR beta CDR3 regions from them. Carried out on the TCR CDR3, a first-round RT-PCR used the HTBI primer set. One entry per CDR3 protein, called by TCRdb with MiXCR from the multiplex PCR reads. The data hold approximately 400,000 distinct CDR3 sequences, with 15% to 19% observed a single time. The specimen was blood. Source of these receptors: a young woman with Graves' hyperthyroidism.

This clonotype was observed a few times. CDR3 in amino acids: CASSSGKYEQYF. The CDR3 coding sequence is TGCGCCAGCAGCTCCGGGAAGTACGAGCAGTACTTC. The genes are TRBV5-1 and TRBJ2-7; possible D gene TRBD2, 5 bases. Trimming removed 3 bases from V and 4 bases from J, with 8 bases in between. This CDR3 is built from 12 residues. The germline CDR1 and CDR2 sequences are SGHRS and YFSETQ.

This clonotype was seen many times. The chain joins TRBV28 to TRBJ2-7, with 8 bases fitting TRBD2. The CDR3 extends over 12 amino acids. The germline V gene has CDR1 MDHEN and CDR2 SYDVKM. The junction had 7 bases not matched to a gene; V was cut back by 8 bases and J by 7 bases. CDR3 protein: CASGRAGVEQYF. CDR3 nucleotides: TGTGCCAGCGGAAGAGCGGGAGTTGAGCAGTACTTC.

Regarding this clonotype: This may be a read error: a much more frequent sequence differs by one nucleotide. The rearrangement links TRBV2 to TRBJ2-1, with 10 bases that match TRBD1. CDR3 size: 15 residues. The germline V gene encodes CDR1 SNHLY and CDR2 FYNNEI. As DNA, the CDR3 is TGTGTCAGCAGTCCTGACAGGGGGCTTTTGAATGAGCAGTTCTTC. Translation gives CVSSPDRGLLNEQFF.

This clonotype was detected many times. The rearrangement links TRBV5-1 to TRBJ2-7; a weak D match, TRBD2 (5 bases). From germline, CDR1 is SGHRS and CDR2 YFSETQ. The CDR3 sequence is 14 residues long. Between the trimmed V and J ends, which lost 0 bases and 6 bases, there was a span of 13 bases. The CDR3: CASSLGTATSEQYF. CDR3 coding DNA: TGCGCCAGCAGCTTGGGGACTGCTACTTCCGAGCAGTACTTC.

The chain employs TRBV9 and TRBJ2-2, with D unclear. The CDR3 loop spans 16 amino acids. CDR1 SGDLS and CDR2 YYNGEE come from the germline V gene. With 4 bases removed from V and 2 bases from J, the gap between germline ends came to 15 bases. The CDR3 DNA follows: TGTGCCAGCAGCATTAACCCCGAAACAAACACCGGGGAGCTGTTTTTT. This gives the protein CASSINPETNTGELFF.

In this sample, this clonotype turned up many times. The chain uses TRBV6-1 and TRBJ2-3, with 11 nucleotides matching TRBD2. The CDR3 covers 15 residues. V lost 5 bases, J lost 3 bases, and 4 bases stayed unmatched. Germline CDR1 reads MNHNS; CDR2 reads SASEGT. The chain's CDR3 is CASSRLAGYTDTQYF. CDR3 DNA: TGTGCCAGCAGTAGACTAGCGGGGTATACAGATACGCAGTATTTT.

This clonotype was counted ten times or more. The CDR3, as DNA: TGTGCCAGCAGTTACGATCTTCGGGTTCTGGGCTACACCTTC. Residues: CASSYDLRVLGYTF. The chain carries TRBV6-2 or TRBV6-3 and TRBJ1-2, with D unresolved. V dropped 2 bases and J dropped 8 bases, with 15 bases sitting between them. The CDR3 sequence is 14 residues long. Per the germline V gene, CDR1 is MNHEY and CDR2 is SVGEGT.

This clonotype was seen many times. V and J are TRBV20-1 and TRBJ2-3; the D gene is possibly TRBD2 (7 bases). The germline CDR1 and CDR2 sequences are DFQATT and SNEGSKA (reference sequence). V lost 7 bases to trimming and J lost 3 bases, with 20 bases between them. This CDR3 has 15 amino acids. CDR3 protein: CSGSPMGGTTDTQYF. The CDR3 DNA reads TGCAGTGGGTCCCCAATGGGGGGGACAACAGATACGCAGTATTTT.